Each of the 9 T cell receptor beta chains below was sequenced from the same sample in a study of T cell responses to AZD1222 COVID-19 vaccine. The table came from immunoSEQ multiplex PCR; TCRdb's copy has only in-frame clones and leaves some out. Of about 120,000 clones in the sample, roughly nine tenths are singletons; the top ten hold roughly 8%. Sequences were derived from peripheral blood, sampled on day 0 of AZD1222 vaccination. These receptors were taken from an adult in good health.

The chain employs TRBV9 and TRBJ1-1; 9 bases are shared with TRBD1. CDR3 length: 14 amino acids. V lost 0 bases to trimming and J lost 11 bases; unmatched junction nucleotides: 8. Germline CDR1 reads SGDLS; CDR2 reads YYNGEE. The CDR3 nucleotides read TGTGCCAGCAGCGTAGACTGGACAGGGGAGGGGGCTTTCTTT. It is translated as CASSVDWTGEGAFF.

This chain links TRBV5-6 with TRBJ2-3, with D maybe TRBD1 (6 bases). V was clipped by 6 bases and J by 2 bases, with 10 bases between them. Germline assignment: CDR1 SGHDT and CDR2 YYEEEE. This CDR3 comprises 13 residues. The CDR3 is CASTSGVTDTQYF. In DNA form, the CDR3 reads TGTGCCAGCACCTCAGGGGTCACAGATACGCAGTATTTT.

Here the CDR3 DNA reads TGTGCCAGCACCCCGCTTGGAACAGGGGAATATGGCTACACCTTC. It encodes CASTPLGTGEYGYTF. This chain joins TRBV5-5 and TRBJ1-2; 7 bases fit TRBD1. Germline trimming cut 6 bases from V and 5 bases from J; bases unmatched to any gene: 13. CDR3 size: 15 residues. In germline, CDR1 is SGHKS, CDR2 YYEKEE (reference sequence).

The V and J genes are TRBV7-9 and TRBJ2-5; 10 nucleotides line up with TRBD2. Germline lookup yields CDR1 SEHNR and CDR2 FQNEAQ (reference sequence). V dropped 5 bases and J dropped 4; count of bases not matched to a gene: 13. CDR3 length: 17 amino acids. The CDR3 DNA reads TGTGCCAGCAGCCATCGGACTAGCGGTCCCAAAGGAGAGACCCAGTACTTC. It yields the protein CASSHRTSGPKGETQYF.

A few counts support this clone. The J gene is TRBJ1-1, the V gene TRBV6-1; weak D call: TRBD1 (5 bases). The CDR3 has 17 residues. The ends were cut back, 2 bases at V and 4 bases at J, with 20 bases in the middle. Germline V lookup: CDR1 MNHNS, CDR2 SASEGT. The CDR3 region has the DNA TGTGCCAGCAGTGAATTTGGGACTCCTGGGTCGGGCACTGAAGCTTTCTTT. As protein: CASSEFGTPGSGTEAFF.

The chain has TRBV5-6 and TRBJ1-4; 8 positions match TRBD1. Germline CDR1 SGHDT, CDR2 YYEEEE. J gave up 4 bases and V 5 bases, and 4 bases lay outside the gene matches. The length of the CDR3 is 14 residues. The CDR3 nucleotides are TGTGCCAGCAGAGGACAGGGTCATAATGAAAAACTGTTTTTT. It specifies CASRGQGHNEKLFF.

The rearrangement joins TRBV12-3 or TRBV12-4 to TRBJ2-5, with D unresolved. This CDR3 contains 13 residues. V shed 3 bases and J shed 2 bases, with 7 bases lying between them. CDR3 in DNA: TGTGCCAGCAGTTTTGGTGAACAAGAGACCCAGTACTTC. It encodes CASSFGEQETQYF.

The V call is TRBV6-5, the J call TRBJ2-2, with D unresolved. CDR3 length: 13 amino acids. Germline loops: CDR1 MNHEY, CDR2 SVGAGI. V shed 2 bases and J shed 5 bases, with 6 bases lying between them. The CDR3 is CASSYGRTGELFF. In DNA form, the CDR3 reads TGTGCCAGCAGTTACGGGCGTACCGGGGAGCTGTTTTTT.

In DNA, the CDR3 is TGTGCCAGCAGTTGGATCGGGTCGAACACCGGGGAGCTGTTTTTT. Its protein is CASSWIGSNTGELFF. The V gene is TRBV27, the J gene TRBJ2-2; D call uncertain. Deletions cut 4 bases from V and 0 bases from J, with 9 bases between. The CDR3 extends over 15 amino acids. Looked up from germline, CDR1 is MNHEY and CDR2 is SMNVEV (reference sequence).